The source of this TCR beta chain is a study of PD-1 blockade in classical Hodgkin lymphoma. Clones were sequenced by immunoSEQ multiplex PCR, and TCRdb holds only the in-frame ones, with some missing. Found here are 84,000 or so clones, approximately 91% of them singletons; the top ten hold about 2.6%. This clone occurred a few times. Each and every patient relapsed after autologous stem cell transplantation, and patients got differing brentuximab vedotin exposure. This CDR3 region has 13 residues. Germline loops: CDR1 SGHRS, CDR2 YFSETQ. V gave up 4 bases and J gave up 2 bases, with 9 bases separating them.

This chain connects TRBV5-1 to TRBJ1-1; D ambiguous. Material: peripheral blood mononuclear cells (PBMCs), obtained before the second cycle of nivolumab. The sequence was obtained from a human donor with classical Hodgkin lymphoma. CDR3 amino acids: CASSPGANTEAFF. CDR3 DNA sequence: TGCGCCAGCAGCCCAGGTGCCAACACTGAAGCTTTCTTT.